The T cell receptor beta chain under discussion was sequenced for a study of T cells in Graves' hyperthyroidism and ophthalmopathy. Study-wide results and caveats: Most expanded thyroid clonotypes above 0.001 recurred in blood. A model of 13 V-J pairs discriminated ophthalmopathy from stable hyperthyroidism.

The CDR3 regions of TCR beta were amplified from RNA transcripts. HTBI primers were employed in a first-round RT-PCR of the TCR CDR3. TCRdb fed the multiplex PCR reads into MiXCR, producing one record per CDR3 protein. This sample has hundreds of thousands of distinct CDR3 sequences, with under 60% found just once. This clonotype was recorded many times. Its target is unknown. Newly diagnosed hyperthyroidism patients aged 18 to 65 years had disease lasting under 2 months. Patients were excluded for uncontrolled infection, other autoimmune disease, pregnancy or lactation. This sequence was found in a young woman with Graves' hyperthyroidism. The specimen sequenced was peripheral blood or thyroid tissue (not recorded which).

CDR3 DNA: TGTGCCAGCAGCTCACTTTTGGGAGGGGACTATGGCTACACCTTC. This codes for CASSSLLGGDYGYTF. V gene TRBV5-8 combines with J gene TRBJ1-2, with D perhaps TRBD1 (5 bases). Trimming took 3 bases from V and 3 from J, leaving 15 bases between them. Germline CDR1 SGHTS, CDR2 YDEGEE. The CDR3 has 15 residues.